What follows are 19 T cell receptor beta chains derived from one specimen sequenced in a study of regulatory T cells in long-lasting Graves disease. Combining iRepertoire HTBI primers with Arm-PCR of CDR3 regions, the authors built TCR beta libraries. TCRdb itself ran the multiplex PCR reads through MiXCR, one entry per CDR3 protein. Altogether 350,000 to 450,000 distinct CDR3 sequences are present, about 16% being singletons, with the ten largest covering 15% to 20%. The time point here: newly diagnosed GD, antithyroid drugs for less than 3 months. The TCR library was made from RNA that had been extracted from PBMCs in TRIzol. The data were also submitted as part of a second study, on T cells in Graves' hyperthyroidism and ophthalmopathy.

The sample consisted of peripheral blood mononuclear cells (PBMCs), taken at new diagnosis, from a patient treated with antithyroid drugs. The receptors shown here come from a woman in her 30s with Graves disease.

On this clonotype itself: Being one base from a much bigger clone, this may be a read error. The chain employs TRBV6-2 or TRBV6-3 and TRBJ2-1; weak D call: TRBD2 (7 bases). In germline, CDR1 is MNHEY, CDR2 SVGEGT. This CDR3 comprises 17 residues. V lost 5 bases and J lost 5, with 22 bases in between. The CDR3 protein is CASSEGGGLRLNNEQFF. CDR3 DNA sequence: TGTGCCAGCAGTGAAGGAGGGGGACTAAGGCTGAACAATGAGCAGTTCTTC.

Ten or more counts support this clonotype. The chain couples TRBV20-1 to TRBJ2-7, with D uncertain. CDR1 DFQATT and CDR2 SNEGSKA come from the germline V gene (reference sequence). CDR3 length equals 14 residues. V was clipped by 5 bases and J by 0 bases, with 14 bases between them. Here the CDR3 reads CSAAFSRSSYEQYF. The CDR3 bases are TGCAGTGCTGCGTTCAGCAGGAGCTCCTACGAGCAGTACTTC.

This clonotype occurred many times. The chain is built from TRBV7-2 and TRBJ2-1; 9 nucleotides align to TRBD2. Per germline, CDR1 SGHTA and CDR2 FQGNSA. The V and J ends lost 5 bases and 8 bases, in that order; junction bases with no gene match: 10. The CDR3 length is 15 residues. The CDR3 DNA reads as TGTGCCAGCAGCCCCAGGGATAGCGGGAGATATGAGCAGTTCTTC. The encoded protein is CASSPRDSGRYEQFF.

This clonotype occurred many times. In DNA form, the CDR3 reads TGTGCCAGCAGCCCCCCTAGCGGAAGGAGCTCCTACAATGAGCAGTTCTTC. Amino acid sequence: CASSPPSGRSSYNEQFF. The genes are TRBV7-9 and TRBJ2-1, with 7 bases matching TRBD2. Germline V gene lookup returns CDR1 SEHNR and CDR2 FQNEAQ (reference sequence). This CDR3 is built from 17 residues. V trimming: 5 bases; J trimming: 0 bases; junction bases outside the gene matches: 10.

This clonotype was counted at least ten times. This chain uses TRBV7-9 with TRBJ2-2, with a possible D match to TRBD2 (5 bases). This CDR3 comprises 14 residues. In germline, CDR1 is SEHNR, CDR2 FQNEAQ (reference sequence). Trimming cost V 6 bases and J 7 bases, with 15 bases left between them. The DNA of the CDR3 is TGTGCCAGCAGGGACGCGGGTTATGGCGGGGAGCTGTTTTTT. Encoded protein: CASRDAGYGGELFF.

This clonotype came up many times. CDR3 sequence (DNA): TGTGCCTTATCCTCGGGAGGGCCCCCCTACAATGAGCAGTTCTTC. This encodes CALSSGGPPYNEQFF. The V call is TRBV30, the J call TRBJ2-1; 8 nucleotides align to TRBD2. The CDR3 extends over 15 amino acids. With V trimmed by 7 bases and J by 2 bases, 10 bases remained unmatched. Per the germline V gene, CDR1 is GTSNPN and CDR2 is SVGIG (reference sequence).

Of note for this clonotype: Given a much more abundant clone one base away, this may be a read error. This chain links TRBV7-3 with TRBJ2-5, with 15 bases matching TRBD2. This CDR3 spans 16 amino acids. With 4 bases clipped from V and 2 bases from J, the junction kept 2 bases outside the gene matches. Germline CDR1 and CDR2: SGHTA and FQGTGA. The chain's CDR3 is CASSWGLAGGQETQYF. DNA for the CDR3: TGTGCCAGCAGCTGGGGACTAGCGGGAGGACAAGAGACCCAGTACTTC.

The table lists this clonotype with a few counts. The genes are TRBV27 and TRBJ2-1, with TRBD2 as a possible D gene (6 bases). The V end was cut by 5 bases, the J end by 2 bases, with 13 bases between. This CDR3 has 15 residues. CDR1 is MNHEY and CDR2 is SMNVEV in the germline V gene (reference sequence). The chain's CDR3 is CASSASGGPYNEQFF. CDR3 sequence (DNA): TGTGCCAGCAGTGCCTCTGGAGGGCCCTACAATGAGCAGTTCTTC.

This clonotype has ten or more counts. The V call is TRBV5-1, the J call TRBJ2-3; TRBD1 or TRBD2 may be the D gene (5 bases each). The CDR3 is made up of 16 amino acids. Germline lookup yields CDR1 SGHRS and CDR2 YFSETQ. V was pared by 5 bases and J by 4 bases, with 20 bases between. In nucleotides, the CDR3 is TGCGCCAGCAGGGAGACAGCCACCAGAGGGGCAGATACGCAGTATTTT. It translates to CASRETATRGADTQYF.

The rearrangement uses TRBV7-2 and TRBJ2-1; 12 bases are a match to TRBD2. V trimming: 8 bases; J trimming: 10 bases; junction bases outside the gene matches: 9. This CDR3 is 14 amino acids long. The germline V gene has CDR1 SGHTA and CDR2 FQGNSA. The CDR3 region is CASSRTSGAWEQFF. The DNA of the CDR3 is TGTGCCAGCTCGCGGACTAGCGGGGCTTGGGAGCAGTTCTTC.

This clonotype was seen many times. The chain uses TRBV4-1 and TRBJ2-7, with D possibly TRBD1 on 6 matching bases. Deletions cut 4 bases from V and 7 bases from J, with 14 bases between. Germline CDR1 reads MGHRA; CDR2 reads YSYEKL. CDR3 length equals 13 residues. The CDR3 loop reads CASSRRAQGEQYF. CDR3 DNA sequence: TGCGCCAGCAGCCGCAGAGCCCAGGGGGAGCAGTACTTC.

The CDR3 bases are TGTGCCAGTAGTATTTCAGGAGGGGGGCGGTCAGTCTACGAGCAGTACTTC. Its translation is CASSISGGGRSVYEQYF. The chain couples TRBV19 to TRBJ2-7; D may match TRBD1 or TRBD2 (6 bases each). Germline lookup yields CDR1 LNHDA and CDR2 SQIVND (reference sequence). This CDR3 region has 17 residues. V was shortened by 3 bases and J by 3 bases, with 21 bases between the two germline ends.

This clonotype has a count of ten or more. Written as DNA, the CDR3 is TGTGCCAGCAGCTCCGTAAAGCGGGCTTGGGAGACCCAGTACTTC. It yields the protein CASSSVKRAWETQYF. This chain links TRBV11-2 with TRBJ2-5; tentatively, D is TRBD2 (6 bases). V was pared by 4 bases and J by 5 bases, with 17 bases between. This CDR3 is 15 amino acids long. CDR1 and CDR2 from the germline V gene are SGHAT and FQNNGV.

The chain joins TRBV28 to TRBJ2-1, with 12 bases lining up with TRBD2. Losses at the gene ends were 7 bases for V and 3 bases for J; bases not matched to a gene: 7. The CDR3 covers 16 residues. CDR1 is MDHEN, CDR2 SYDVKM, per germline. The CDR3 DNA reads TGTGCCAGCACAAGACTAGCGGGAGAAGGCTACAATGAGCAGTTCTTC. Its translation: CASTRLAGEGYNEQFF.

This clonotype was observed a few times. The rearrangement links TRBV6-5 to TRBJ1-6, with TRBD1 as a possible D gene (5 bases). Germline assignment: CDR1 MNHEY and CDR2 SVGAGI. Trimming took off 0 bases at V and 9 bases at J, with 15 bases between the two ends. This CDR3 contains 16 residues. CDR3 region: CASSYSSMQGGSPLHF. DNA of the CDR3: TGTGCCAGCAGTTACTCGAGTATGCAGGGAGGTTCACCCCTCCACTTT.

The CDR3 region is CASSAGTEGNTIYF. The CDR3 region has the DNA TGTGCCAGTAGTGCCGGGACCGAAGGAAACACCATATATTTT. This sequence joins TRBV19 and TRBJ1-3; perhaps TRBD1 as D (5 bases). The CDR3 has 14 residues. Germline V gives CDR1 LNHDA, CDR2 SQIVND (reference sequence). V shed 5 bases and J shed 4 bases, with 12 bases lying between them.

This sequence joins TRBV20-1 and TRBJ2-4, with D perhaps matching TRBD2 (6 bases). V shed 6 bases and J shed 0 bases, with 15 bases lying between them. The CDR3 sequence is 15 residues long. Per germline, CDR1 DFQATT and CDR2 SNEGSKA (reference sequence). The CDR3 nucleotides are TGCAGTGCCCGCAATGGCGGGGTAGCCAAAAACATTCAGTACTTC. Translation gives CSARNGGVAKNIQYF.

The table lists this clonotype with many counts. The CDR3 DNA is TGCAGTGCTAGAGCACCGCACGGCACTAGCGGGAGTGGCGAGCAGTACTTC. It encodes CSARAPHGTSGSGEQYF. V is TRBV20-1 and J is TRBJ2-7, with TRBD2 matching 11 bases. Looked up from germline, CDR1 is DFQATT and CDR2 is SNEGSKA (reference sequence). V lost 1 base and J lost 6; bases outside the gene matches: 14. This CDR3 comprises 17 residues.

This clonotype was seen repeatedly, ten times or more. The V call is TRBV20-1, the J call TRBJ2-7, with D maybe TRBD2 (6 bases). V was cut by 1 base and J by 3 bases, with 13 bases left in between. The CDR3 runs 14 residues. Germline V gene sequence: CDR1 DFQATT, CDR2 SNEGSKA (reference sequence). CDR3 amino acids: CSARVTGLHYEQYF. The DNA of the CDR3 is TGCAGTGCTAGAGTCACGGGACTCCACTACGAGCAGTACTTC.